This T cell receptor beta chain derives from a study of long-term antiretroviral therapy in people with HIV. Study-level findings and limits: Pre-ART clonal expansion yielded clones that dominated the repertoire at all time points.

For this clone: Its antigen is undetermined.

They ran version v3.0 of the immunoSEQ assay at survey level. TCRdb's table, derived via immunoSEQ multiplex PCR, lists solely in-frame clones and lacks some. The sample contains 30,000 or so clones, around nine tenths of which appear only once. Germline lookup yields CDR1 SEHNR and CDR2 FQNEAQ (reference sequence). The length of the CDR3 is 14 residues. Trimming took 2 bases from V and 0 from J, leaving 8 bases between them. DNA was extracted from approximately 1-10 million thawed cryopreserved PBMC. Material: unsorted PBMCs, obtained 5 to 5.5 years after starting antiretroviral therapy. This TCR came from a woman aged 40-49 years with HIV. The rearrangement links TRBV7-9 to TRBJ2-7; D gene uncertain. CDR3 loop: CASSLIGSSYEQYF. The CDR3 DNA follows: TGTGCCAGCAGCTTAATCGGTTCCTCCTACGAGCAGTACTTC.